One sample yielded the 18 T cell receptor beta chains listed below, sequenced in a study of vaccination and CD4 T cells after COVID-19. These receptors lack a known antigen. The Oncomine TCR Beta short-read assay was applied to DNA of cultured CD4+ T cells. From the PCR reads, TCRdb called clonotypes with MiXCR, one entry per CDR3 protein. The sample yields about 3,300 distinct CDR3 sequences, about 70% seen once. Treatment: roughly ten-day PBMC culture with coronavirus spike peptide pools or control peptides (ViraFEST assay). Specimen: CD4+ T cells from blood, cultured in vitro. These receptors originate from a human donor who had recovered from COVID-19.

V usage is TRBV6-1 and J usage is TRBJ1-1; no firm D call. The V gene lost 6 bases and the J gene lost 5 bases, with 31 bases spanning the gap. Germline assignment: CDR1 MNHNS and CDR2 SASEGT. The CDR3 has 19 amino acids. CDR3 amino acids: CASSLGPDVVYQRDTEAFF. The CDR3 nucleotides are TGTGCCAGCAGCCTTGGGCCGGACGTGGTCTACCAAAGAGATACTGAAGCTTTCTTT.

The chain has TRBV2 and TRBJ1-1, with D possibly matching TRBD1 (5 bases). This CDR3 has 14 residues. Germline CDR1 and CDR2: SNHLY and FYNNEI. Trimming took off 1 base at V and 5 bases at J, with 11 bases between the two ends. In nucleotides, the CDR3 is TGTGCCAGCAGTGAAGGGGGGGGATGGACTGAAGCTTTCTTT. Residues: CASSEGGGWTEAFF.

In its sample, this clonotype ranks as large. CDR3 nucleotides: TGTGCCAGCAGTTACTTAGGGGCGAATGGCTACACCTTC. This sequence encodes CASSYLGANGYTF. J is TRBJ1-2 and V is TRBV6-2 or TRBV6-3, with a tentative D call TRBD1 (5 bases). Germline lookup yields CDR1 MNHEY and CDR2 SVGEGT. V was shortened by 1 base and J by 6 bases, with 9 bases between the two germline ends. The CDR3 is 13 residues long.

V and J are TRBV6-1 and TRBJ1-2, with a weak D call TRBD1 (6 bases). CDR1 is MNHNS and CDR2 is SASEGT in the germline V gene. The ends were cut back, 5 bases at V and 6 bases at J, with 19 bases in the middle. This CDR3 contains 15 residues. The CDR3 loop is CASSSRGGATDGYTF. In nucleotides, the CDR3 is TGTGCCAGCAGTAGTCGAGGGGGGGCCACGGATGGCTACACCTTC.

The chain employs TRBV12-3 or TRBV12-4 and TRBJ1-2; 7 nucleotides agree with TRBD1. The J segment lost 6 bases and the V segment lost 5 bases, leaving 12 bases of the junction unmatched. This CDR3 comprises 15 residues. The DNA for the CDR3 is TGTGCCAGCAGTCTCTCCCTGGGCCAGGGGGATGGCTACACCTTC. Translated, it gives CASSLSLGQGDGYTF.

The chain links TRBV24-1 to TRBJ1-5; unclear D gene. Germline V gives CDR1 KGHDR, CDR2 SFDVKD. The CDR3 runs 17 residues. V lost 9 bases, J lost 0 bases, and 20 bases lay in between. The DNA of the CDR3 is TGTGCCACCTCGGCAGAGCTTACTACCACTAGCAATCAGCCCCAGCATTTT. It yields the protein CATSAELTTTSNQPQHF.

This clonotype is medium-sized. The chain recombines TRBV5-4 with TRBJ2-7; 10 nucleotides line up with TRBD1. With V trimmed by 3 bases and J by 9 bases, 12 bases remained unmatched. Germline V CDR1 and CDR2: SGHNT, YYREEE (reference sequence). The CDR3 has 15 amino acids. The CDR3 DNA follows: TGTGCCAGCAGCTACCCCGGGACAGGGGTAGGAGGGCAGTACTTC. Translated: CASSYPGTGVGGQYF. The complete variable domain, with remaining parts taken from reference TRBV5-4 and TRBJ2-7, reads ETGVTQSPTHLIKTRGQQVTLRCSSQSGHNTVSWYQQALGQGPQFIFQYYREEENGRGNFPPRFSGLQFPNYSSELNVNALELDDSALYLCASSYPGTGVGGQYFGPGTRLTVT.

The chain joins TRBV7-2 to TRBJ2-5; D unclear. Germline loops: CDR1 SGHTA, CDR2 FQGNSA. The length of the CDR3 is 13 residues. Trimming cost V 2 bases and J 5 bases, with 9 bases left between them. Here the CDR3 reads CASSLWAWETQYF. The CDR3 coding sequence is TGTGCCAGCAGCTTATGGGCGTGGGAGACCCAGTACTTC.

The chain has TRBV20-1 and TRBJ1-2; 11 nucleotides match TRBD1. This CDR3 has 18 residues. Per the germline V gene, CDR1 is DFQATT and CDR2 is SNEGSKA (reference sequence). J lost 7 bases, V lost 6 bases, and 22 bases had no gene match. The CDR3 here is CSAHSPSAGTGGTLGYTF. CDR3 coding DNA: TGCAGTGCCCACAGCCCCTCCGCTGGGACAGGGGGTACACTTGGCTACACCTTC.

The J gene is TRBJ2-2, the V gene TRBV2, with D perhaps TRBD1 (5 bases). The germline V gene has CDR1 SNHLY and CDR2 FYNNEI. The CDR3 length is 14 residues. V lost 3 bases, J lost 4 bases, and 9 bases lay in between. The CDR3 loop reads CASSDSRVTGELFF. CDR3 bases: TGTGCCAGCAGTGACTCCAGGGTCACCGGGGAGCTGTTTTTT.

DNA of the CDR3: TGTGCCACCCGAAGCGGGGGAGGCACAGATACGCAGTATTTT. This sequence encodes CATRSGGGTDTQYF. The chain combines TRBV2 with TRBJ2-3, with 8 nucleotides matching TRBD2. V trimming: 10 bases; J trimming: 1 base; junction bases outside the gene matches: 7. Germline V gene data show CDR1 as SNHLY and CDR2 as FYNNEI. This CDR3 has 14 residues.

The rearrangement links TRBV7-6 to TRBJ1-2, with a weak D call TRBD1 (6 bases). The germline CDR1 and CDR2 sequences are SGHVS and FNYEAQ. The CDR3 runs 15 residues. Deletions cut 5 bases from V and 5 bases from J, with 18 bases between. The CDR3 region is CASSTSRGGGYGYTF. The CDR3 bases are TGTGCCAGCAGCACCTCCAGGGGCGGGGGTTATGGCTACACCTTC.

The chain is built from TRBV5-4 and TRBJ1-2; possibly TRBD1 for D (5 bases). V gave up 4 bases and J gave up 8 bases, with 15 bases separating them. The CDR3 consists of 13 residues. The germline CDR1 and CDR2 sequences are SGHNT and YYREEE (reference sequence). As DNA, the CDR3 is TGTGCCAGCAGCCCTGACAGTAGTTGGGGCTACACCTTC. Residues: CASSPDSSWGYTF.

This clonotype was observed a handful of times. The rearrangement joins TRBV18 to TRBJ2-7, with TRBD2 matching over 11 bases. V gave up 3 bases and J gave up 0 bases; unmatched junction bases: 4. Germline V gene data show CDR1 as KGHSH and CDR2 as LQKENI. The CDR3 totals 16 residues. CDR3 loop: CASSPGTSGGSYEQYF. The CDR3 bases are TGTGCCAGCTCACCGGGTACTAGCGGGGGCTCCTACGAGCAGTACTTC. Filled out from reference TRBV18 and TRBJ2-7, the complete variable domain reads NAGVMQNPRHLVRRRGQEARLRCSPMKGHSHVYWYRQLPEEGLKFMVYLQKENIIDESGMPKERFSAEFPKEGPSILRIQQVVRGDSAAYFCASSPGTSGGSYEQYFGPGTRLTVT.

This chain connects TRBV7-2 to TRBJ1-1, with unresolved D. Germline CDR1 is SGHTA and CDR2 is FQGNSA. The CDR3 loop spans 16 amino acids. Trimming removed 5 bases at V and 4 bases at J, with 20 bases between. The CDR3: CASSPQDGGWGTEAFF. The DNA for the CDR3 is TGTGCCAGCAGCCCCCAGGACGGCGGATGGGGCACTGAAGCTTTCTTT. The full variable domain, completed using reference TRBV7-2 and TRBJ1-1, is GAGVSQSPSNKVTEKGKDVELRCDPISGHTALYWYRQSLGQGLEFLIYFQGNSAPDKSGLPSDRFSAERTGGSVSTLTIQRTQQEDSAVYLCASSPQDGGWGTEAFFGQGTRLTVV.

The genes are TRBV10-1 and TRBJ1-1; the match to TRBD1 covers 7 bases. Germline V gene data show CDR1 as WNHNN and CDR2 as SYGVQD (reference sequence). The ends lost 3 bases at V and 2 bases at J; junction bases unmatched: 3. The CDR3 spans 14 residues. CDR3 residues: CASSEDRENTEAFF. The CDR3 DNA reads TGCGCCAGCAGTGAAGACAGGGAAAACACTGAAGCTTTCTTT.

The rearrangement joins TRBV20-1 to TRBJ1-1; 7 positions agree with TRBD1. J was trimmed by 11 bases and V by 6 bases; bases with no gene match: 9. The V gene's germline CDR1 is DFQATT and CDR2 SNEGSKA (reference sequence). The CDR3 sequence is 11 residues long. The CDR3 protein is CSARRQGEAFF. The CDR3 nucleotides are TGCAGTGCCCGACGACAGGGAGAGGCTTTCTTT.

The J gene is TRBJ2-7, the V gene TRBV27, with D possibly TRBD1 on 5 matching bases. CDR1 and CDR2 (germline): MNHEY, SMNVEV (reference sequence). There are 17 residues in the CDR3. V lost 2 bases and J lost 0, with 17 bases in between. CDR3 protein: CASSLIQDISSSYEQYF. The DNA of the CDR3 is TGTGCCAGCAGTTTAATTCAGGACATCTCGAGCTCCTACGAGCAGTACTTC.